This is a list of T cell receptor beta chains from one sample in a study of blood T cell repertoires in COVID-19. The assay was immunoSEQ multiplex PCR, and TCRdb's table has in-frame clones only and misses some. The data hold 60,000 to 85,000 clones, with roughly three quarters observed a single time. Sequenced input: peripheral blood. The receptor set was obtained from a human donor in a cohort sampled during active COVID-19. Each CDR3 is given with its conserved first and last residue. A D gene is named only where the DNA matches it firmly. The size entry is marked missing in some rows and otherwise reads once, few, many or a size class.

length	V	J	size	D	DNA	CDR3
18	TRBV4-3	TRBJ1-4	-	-	TGCGCCAGCAGCCAAGGGGGCCTTGGGACACCTTATTATGAAAAACTGTTTTTT	CASSQGGLGTPYYEKLFF
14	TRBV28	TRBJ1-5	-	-	TGTGCCAGCAGTCCACAGGGTAGCAATCAGCCCCAGCATTTT	CASSPQGSNQPQHF
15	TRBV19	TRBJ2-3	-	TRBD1	TGTGCCAGTAGTACACGGGACAGGGGGTCAGATACGCAGTATTTT	CASSTRDRGSDTQYF
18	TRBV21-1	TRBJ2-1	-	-	TGTGCCAGCAGCAAAAAACTCCTACAGGGTAGCTCCTACAATGAGCAGTTCTTC	CASSKKLLQGSSYNEQFF
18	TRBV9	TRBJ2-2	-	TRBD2	TGTGCCAGCACCCCTCGACCGGTTAGCGGGGGCAACACCGGGGAGCTGTTTTTT	CASTPRPVSGGNTGELFF
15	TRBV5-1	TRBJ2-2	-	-	TGCGCCAGCAGCTTGGTGGAGGGCCCCACCGGGGAGCTGTTTTTT	CASSLVEGPTGELFF
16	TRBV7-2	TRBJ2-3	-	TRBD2	TGTGCCAGCAGCAAGACTAGCGGGAGGGGCACAGATACGCAGTATTTT	CASSKTSGRGTDTQYF
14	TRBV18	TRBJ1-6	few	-	TGTGCCAGCTCACCTGGGGGGGAAAATTCACCCCTCCACTTT	CASSPGGENSPLHF
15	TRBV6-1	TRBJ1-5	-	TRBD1	TGTGCCAGCAGTGAAGGACAGGGGGCGCGGCAGCCCCAGCATTTT	CASSEGQGARQPQHF
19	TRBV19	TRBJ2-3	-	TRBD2	TGTGCCAGTAGTAAAAAACCCTTGACTAGCGGGGTGGGGACAGATACGCAGTATTTT	CASSKKPLTSGVGTDTQYF
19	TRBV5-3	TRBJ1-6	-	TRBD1	TGTGCCAGAAGCTTGAGAACAGGGGAGCTCGGCTCCTATAATTCACCCCTCCACTTT	CARSLRTGELGSYNSPLHF
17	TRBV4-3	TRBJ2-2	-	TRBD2	TGCGCCAGCAGCCCCCTAGCGGGGGGCCAGGTCACCGGGGAGCTGTTTTTT	CASSPLAGGQVTGELFF
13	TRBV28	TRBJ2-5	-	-	TGTGCCGCTCGGGAAGGGCGTCCAGGGACCCAGTACTTC	CAAREGRPGTQYF
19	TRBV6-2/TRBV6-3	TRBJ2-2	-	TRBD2	TGTGCCAGCAGTCCCCTCCGACTAGCGGGGGGGCCGGGGACCGGGGAGCTGTTTTTT	CASSPLRLAGGPGTGELFF
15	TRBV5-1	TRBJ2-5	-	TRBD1	TGCGCCAGCAGCTCGGCTTTGACAGGGAGAGAGACCCAGTACTTC	CASSSALTGRETQYF
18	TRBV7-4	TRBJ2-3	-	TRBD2	TGTGCCAGCAGCCCGGGACTAGCGGGGGCGCCTAGCACAGATACGCAGTATTTT	CASSPGLAGAPSTDTQYF
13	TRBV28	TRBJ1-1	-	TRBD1	TGTGCCAGCAGGGGACAGGGGGACACTGAAGCTTTCTTT	CASRGQGDTEAFF
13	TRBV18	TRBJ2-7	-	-	TGTGCCAGCTCACCGGGCATGTCCGACGAGCAGTACTTC	CASSPGMSDEQYF
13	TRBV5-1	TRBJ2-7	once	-	TGCGCCAGCAGCTTGGCCAGAGGCTACGAGCAGTACTTC	CASSLARGYEQYF
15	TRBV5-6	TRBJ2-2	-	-	TGTGCCAGCAGCTTGTCCCGGGTCTTCACCGGGGAGCTGTTTTTT	CASSLSRVFTGELFF
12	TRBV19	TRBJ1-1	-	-	TGTGCCAGTAGTATAGGAGGGTATGAAGCTTTCTTT	CASSIGGYEAFF
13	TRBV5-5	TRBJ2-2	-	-	TGTGCCAGCAACGACAGGAACACCGGGGAGCTGTTTTTT	CASNDRNTGELFF
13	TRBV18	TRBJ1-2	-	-	TGTGCCAGCTCTCCTCCGGTCGTCTATGGCTACACCTTC	CASSPPVVYGYTF
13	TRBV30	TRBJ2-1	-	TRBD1	TGTGCCTGGAGCTCTCAGGGGGTCCGTGAGCAGTTCTTC	CAWSSQGVREQFF
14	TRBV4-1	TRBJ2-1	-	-	TGCGCCAGCAGCCCCCCCGGGGGGCTCAATGAGCAGTTCTTC	CASSPPGGLNEQFF
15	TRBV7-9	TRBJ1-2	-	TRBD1	TGTGCCAGCAGCTATGGGGAGGACAGGGGGTATGGCTACACCTTC	CASSYGEDRGYGYTF
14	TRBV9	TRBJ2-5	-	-	TGTGCCAGCAGCGTAATGCAGGGTGCAGAGACCCAGTACTTC	CASSVMQGAETQYF
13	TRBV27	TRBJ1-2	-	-	TGTGCCAGCAGTTTAACAGTGGGCTATGGCTACACCTTC	CASSLTVGYGYTF
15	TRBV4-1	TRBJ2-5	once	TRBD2	TGCGCCAGCAGCCAAGCTTTTGCGGGAGCCTCCCCCCAGTACTTC	CASSQAFAGASPQYF
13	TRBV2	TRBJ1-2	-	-	TGTGCCAGCCGGGTCGGACAGATCTATGGCTACACCTTC	CASRVGQIYGYTF
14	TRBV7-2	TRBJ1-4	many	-	TGTGCCAGCAGCTTACCGGGGGGTCAGGAAAAACTGTTTTTT	CASSLPGGQEKLFF
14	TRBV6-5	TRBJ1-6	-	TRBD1	TGTGCCAGCACCTTCCGGGACAGAAATTCACCCCTCCACTTT	CASTFRDRNSPLHF
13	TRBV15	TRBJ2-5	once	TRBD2	TGTGCCACCAGCCGGGCGGGGGAAGAGACCCAGTACTTC	CATSRAGEETQYF
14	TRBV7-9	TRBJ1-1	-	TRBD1	TGTGCCAGCAGCCTGACAGGGGCGGGGACTGAAGCTTTCTTT	CASSLTGAGTEAFF
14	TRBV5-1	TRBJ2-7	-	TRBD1	TGCGCCAGCAGCCCGACAGGGGGTAACTACGAGCAGTACTTC	CASSPTGGNYEQYF
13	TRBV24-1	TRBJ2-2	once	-	TGTGCCACGGAGGGAGGGGGCACCGGGGAGCTGTTTTTT	CATEGGGTGELFF
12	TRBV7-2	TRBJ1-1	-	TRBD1	TGTGCCAGCAGCTTAGCGACAGGGACAGCTTTCTTT	CASSLATGTAFF
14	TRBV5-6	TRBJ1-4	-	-	TGTGCCAGCAGCTTGAGGGGAACTAATGAAAAACTGTTTTTT	CASSLRGTNEKLFF
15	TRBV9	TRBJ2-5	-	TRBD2	TGTGCCAGCAGCGCCCGCGGGGGGCGTCAAGAGACCCAGTACTTC	CASSARGGRQETQYF
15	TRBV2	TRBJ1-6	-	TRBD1	TGTGCCAGCAGTGTAAAACAGGGGTATAATTCACCCCTCCACTTT	CASSVKQGYNSPLHF
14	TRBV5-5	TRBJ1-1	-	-	TGTGCCAGCAGCGGCAGGCGTTCGAACACTGAAGCTTTCTTT	CASSGRRSNTEAFF
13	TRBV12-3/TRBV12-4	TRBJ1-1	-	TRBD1	TGTGCCAGCAGTTTAATCGACAGGGGTGAAGCTTTCTTT	CASSLIDRGEAFF